This is a list of T cell receptor beta chains from one sample in a study of blood T cell repertoires in COVID-19. The protocol was immunoSEQ multiplex PCR, while the TCRdb copy is restricted to in-frame clones and leaves out a portion. The table shows under 150,000 clones, with roughly 79% occurring only once. Sequencing input: peripheral blood. The receptor source for this set is a human donor in a cohort sampled during active COVID-19. The CDR3 runs from the conserved cysteine through the conserved F or W. A D gene is named only where the DNA matches it firmly. Size tells how often a clone was seen (once, few, many) or the class of an expanded clone, and some rows leave it out.

d_call j_call v_call clone_size cdr3_nt cdr3_aa
TRBD2 TRBJ2-3 TRBV6-1 - TGTGCCAGCAGTGCCTTAGCGGGGCCTAGCACAGATACGCAGTATTTT CASSALAGPSTDTQYF
TRBD2 TRBJ2-7 TRBV5-1 - TGCGCCAGCAGCTCTACGCCTCGCGGGGGGGCGGGGGAGCAGTACTTC CASSSTPRGGAGEQYF
- TRBJ2-7 TRBV19 - TGTGCCAGTAGTATCGGTGGGACACCCTCCTACGAGCAGTACTTC CASSIGGTPSYEQYF
TRBD1 TRBJ2-2 TRBV5-8 - TGTGCCAGCAGCCCCCGACAGGGGGGCACCGGGGAGCTGTTTTTT CASSPRQGGTGELFF
- TRBJ2-5 TRBV11-2 - TGTGCCAGCAGCTTTATGACAGACCAAGAGACCCAGTACTTC CASSFMTDQETQYF
- TRBJ2-2 TRBV10-2 - TGCGCCAGCATACTAATTAACACCGGGGAGCTGTTTTTT CASILINTGELFF
- TRBJ1-5 TRBV7-9 few TGTGCCAGCAGCCCCGCGGGAACAGTCGGGGGTCAGCCCCAGCATTTT CASSPAGTVGGQPQHF
- TRBJ1-1 TRBV5-4 - TGTGCCAGCAGCTACCGGGTATCCACTGAAGCTTTCTTT CASSYRVSTEAFF
- TRBJ1-2 TRBV29-1 - TGCAGCATCCTAACGGACGGGGAGTCTGGCTACACCTTC CSILTDGESGYTF
TRBD1 TRBJ2-7 TRBV19 - TGTGCCAGTAGTCTCCACAGGGGCGAGCAGTACTTC CASSLHRGEQYF
- TRBJ2-7 TRBV5-8 - TGTGCCAGCAGCGGGAGACAGGAGGTAGCCGAGCAGTACTTC CASSGRQEVAEQYF
TRBD1 TRBJ1-1 TRBV9 - TGTGCCAGCAGCGTAGTTGCGGGACAGGGGTTGAACACTGAAGCTTTCTTT CASSVVAGQGLNTEAFF
TRBD1 TRBJ2-1 TRBV5-8 - TGTGCCAGCAGCTTGGACAGGGGAACCTACAATGAGCAGTTCTTC CASSLDRGTYNEQFF
TRBD1 TRBJ2-7 TRBV6-5 - TGTGCCAGCAATCTAGGAGGACAGGCCTACGAGCAGTACTTC CASNLGGQAYEQYF
TRBD1 TRBJ1-5 TRBV27 few TGTGCCAGCAGGCAGACGACAGGGGTAAGGCCCCAGCATTTT CASRQTTGVRPQHF
- TRBJ1-6 TRBV7-9 - TGTGCCAGCAGCTTAGTAAACACTAATTCACCCCTCCACTTT CASSLVNTNSPLHF
- TRBJ2-5 TRBV6-5 - TGTGCCGCAGAATACTCAGGTGGGGAGACCCAGTACTTC CAAEYSGGETQYF
- TRBJ1-1 TRBV7-9 - TGTGCCAGCAGCTTCCCGAACGGTGAAGCTTTCTTT CASSFPNGEAFF